This TCR beta chain emerged from a study of breast tumors, draining lymph nodes, adjacent tissues. TCRdb independently ran MiXCR on the multiplex PCR reads; one entry per CDR3 protein. The profile shows over 130,000 distinct CDR3 sequences, approximately 29% of them singletons. This clonotype was recorded at least ten times. The antigen remains undetermined. Regarding the study as a whole: Tumor TCR diversity was below lymph nodes but above nontumor tissue.

Trimming shortened V by 4 bases and J by 4 bases, and 12 bases separated the two germline ends. Germline lookup yields CDR1 DFQATT and CDR2 SNEGSKA (reference sequence). CDR3 length: 13 residues. Breast cancer patients provided tissue from their axillary draining lymph nodes. Sequenced material: axillary lymph node tissue. This chain joins TRBV20-1 and TRBJ2-3; weak D call: TRBD1 (6 bases). The origin of this receptor is a female donor with breast cancer. Some clones in this sample may be carry-over from other donors' samples. Here the CDR3 DNA reads TGCAGTGCTACTCAGGGGAGTGCAGATACGCAGTATTTT. Translated, it gives CSATQGSADTQYF.